Listed below are T cell receptor beta chains from one sample, sequenced in a study of blood T cell repertoires in COVID-19. This table comes from immunoSEQ multiplex PCR, and its TCRdb copy is limited to in-frame clones, with some not included. The table records around 130,000 clones, about 88% of them present only once. Sequencing was done on a sample of peripheral blood. Receptors originate from a woman over 75 with acute or convalescent COVID-19. CDR3s include the opening cysteine and the closing phenylalanine or tryptophan. Each record gives: CDR3 DNA, CDR3 protein, J gene, D gene, V gene, clone size. D genes are given only for firm matches. A row's size may be missing; if present it is once, few, many or a size class.

CDR3nt: TGCAGCTTACAGGGGGCGGGCACAGATACGCAGTATTTT
CDR3aa: CSLQGAGTDTQYF
j_gene: TRBJ2-3
d_gene: TRBD1
v_gene: TRBV29-1
abundance: NA

CDR3nt: TGTGCCAGCAGCTTAGATTTGCAGGGGTACGAGCAGTACTTC
CDR3aa: CASSLDLQGYEQYF
j_gene: TRBJ2-7
d_gene: NA
v_gene: TRBV7-2
abundance: NA

CDR3nt: TGTGCCTGGAGTCAAGGGACAGGGGGCAATCAGCCCCAGCATTTT
CDR3aa: CAWSQGTGGNQPQHF
j_gene: TRBJ1-5
d_gene: TRBD1
v_gene: TRBV30
abundance: few

CDR3nt: TGTGCCAGCAGTTATCTACAGGCGAATCAGCCCCAGCATTTT
CDR3aa: CASSYLQANQPQHF
j_gene: TRBJ1-5
d_gene: NA
v_gene: TRBV6-2/TRBV6-3
abundance: NA

CDR3nt: TGTGCCAGCAGCGGGGAAGGACAGGATTCTCCCTATGGCTACACCTTC
CDR3aa: CASSGEGQDSPYGYTF
j_gene: TRBJ1-2
d_gene: TRBD1
v_gene: TRBV5-4
abundance: NA

CDR3nt: TGTGCCAGCAGCGTAACGTGGGGGACAGGGACCTATGGCTACACCTTC
CDR3aa: CASSVTWGTGTYGYTF
j_gene: TRBJ1-2
d_gene: TRBD1
v_gene: TRBV9
abundance: NA

CDR3nt: TGTGCCAGCAGCTTAGCGGGCTCGGGCACAGATACGCAGTATTTT
CDR3aa: CASSLAGSGTDTQYF
j_gene: TRBJ2-3
d_gene: NA
v_gene: TRBV7-9
abundance: NA

CDR3nt: TGCGCCAGCAGCACAGGGGCGGATCAGCCCCAGCATTTT
CDR3aa: CASSTGADQPQHF
j_gene: TRBJ1-5
d_gene: TRBD1
v_gene: TRBV5-1
abundance: NA

CDR3nt: TGTGCCAGCAGCTTAGATAGACAGGCATCCTACGAGCAGTACTTC
CDR3aa: CASSLDRQASYEQYF
j_gene: TRBJ2-7
d_gene: NA
v_gene: TRBV7-2
abundance: few

CDR3nt: TGTGCCAGCTCACCAGTCGGGAACACTGAAGCTTTCTTT
CDR3aa: CASSPVGNTEAFF
j_gene: TRBJ1-1
d_gene: NA
v_gene: TRBV18
abundance: NA

CDR3nt: TGTGCCTGGAGTGTATCCAGGGGGTTTAATTCACCCCTCCACTTT
CDR3aa: CAWSVSRGFNSPLHF
j_gene: TRBJ1-6
d_gene: TRBD1
v_gene: TRBV30
abundance: once

CDR3nt: TGTGCCAGCTCACTGCGAGGGTCAAGCTCTGGGGCCAACGTCCTGACTTTC
CDR3aa: CASSLRGSSSGANVLTF
j_gene: TRBJ2-6
d_gene: NA
v_gene: TRBV18
abundance: NA

CDR3nt: TGCGCCAGCAGCTTGGCGGCACTATCTGAAGCTTTCTTT
CDR3aa: CASSLAALSEAFF
j_gene: TRBJ1-1
d_gene: NA
v_gene: TRBV5-1
abundance: NA

CDR3nt: TGTGCCAGCAGTAGGGACAGGGTTGATGAGACCCAGTACTTC
CDR3aa: CASSRDRVDETQYF
j_gene: TRBJ2-5
d_gene: TRBD1
v_gene: TRBV19
abundance: NA

CDR3nt: TGTGCCAGCTCAGACAGGTCCACTGAAGCTTTCTTT
CDR3aa: CASSDRSTEAFF
j_gene: TRBJ1-1
d_gene: NA
v_gene: TRBV18
abundance: once

CDR3nt: TGTGCCAGCAGCCAGACAGTCAACTATGGCTACACCTTC
CDR3aa: CASSQTVNYGYTF
j_gene: TRBJ1-2
d_gene: NA
v_gene: TRBV12-3/TRBV12-4
abundance: few

CDR3nt: TGTGCCAGCAGATCCGGGGGGGGCGAAAAACTGTTTTTT
CDR3aa: CASRSGGGEKLFF
j_gene: TRBJ1-4
d_gene: NA
v_gene: TRBV6-5
abundance: NA

CDR3nt: TGTGCCAGTAGTATCCGTGAGGACTACACCGGGGAGCTGTTTTTT
CDR3aa: CASSIREDYTGELFF
j_gene: TRBJ2-2
d_gene: NA
v_gene: TRBV19
abundance: NA

CDR3nt: TGTGCCAGCAGCTTGGCTGCGGGCGGAGACACTGAAGCTTTCTTT
CDR3aa: CASSLAAGGDTEAFF
j_gene: TRBJ1-1
d_gene: NA
v_gene: TRBV5-5
abundance: NA

CDR3nt: TGTGCCAGCAGCTTTAACCTATTGACAGGGGGCCATGGCTACACCTTC
CDR3aa: CASSFNLLTGGHGYTF
j_gene: TRBJ1-2
d_gene: TRBD1
v_gene: TRBV7-2
abundance: NA

CDR3nt: TGTGCCAGCAGAAATAAGCGGGGGGGCCGGAGCACCGGGGAGCTGTTTTTT
CDR3aa: CASRNKRGGRSTGELFF
j_gene: TRBJ2-2
d_gene: TRBD2
v_gene: TRBV7-8
abundance: once

CDR3nt: TGCGCCAGCAGCCCTGGGACAGGGGCTAACTATGGCTACACCTTC
CDR3aa: CASSPGTGANYGYTF
j_gene: TRBJ1-2
d_gene: TRBD1
v_gene: TRBV4-3
abundance: NA

CDR3nt: TGCAGTGCTAGTCATAGCGGGGGGTCCCTCACAGATACGCAGTATTTT
CDR3aa: CSASHSGGSLTDTQYF
j_gene: TRBJ2-3
d_gene: TRBD2
v_gene: TRBV20-1
abundance: NA

CDR3nt: TGTGCCACCAGTGACTGGAGTGGCGGGGAGCTGTTTTTT
CDR3aa: CATSDWSGGELFF
j_gene: TRBJ2-2
d_gene: NA
v_gene: TRBV24-1
abundance: once

CDR3nt: TGTGCCAGCAGCCGGACAGGGAGAGCAACTAATGAAAAACTGTTTTTT
CDR3aa: CASSRTGRATNEKLFF
j_gene: TRBJ1-4
d_gene: TRBD1
v_gene: TRBV3-1/TRBV3-2
abundance: NA

CDR3nt: TGCGCCAGCAGCAGTGGACAGGGAGGGGAGACCCAGTACTTC
CDR3aa: CASSSGQGGETQYF
j_gene: TRBJ2-5
d_gene: NA
v_gene: TRBV5-1
abundance: once

CDR3nt: TGTGCCAGCTCACCACCGGACCGGGGTTCTAGCACAGATACGCAGTATTTT
CDR3aa: CASSPPDRGSSTDTQYF
j_gene: TRBJ2-3
d_gene: NA
v_gene: TRBV18
abundance: NA

CDR3nt: TGTGCCAGCAGCTCCGGACAGGGTTTCTCACCCCTCCACTTT
CDR3aa: CASSSGQGFSPLHF
j_gene: TRBJ1-6
d_gene: TRBD1
v_gene: TRBV5-5
abundance: NA

CDR3nt: TGTGCCAGCAGCCTATTGTCTCTAGGCAATCAGCCCCAGCATTTT
CDR3aa: CASSLLSLGNQPQHF
j_gene: TRBJ1-5
d_gene: NA
v_gene: TRBV6-2/TRBV6-3
abundance: few

CDR3nt: TGTGCCAGCAGCCCGACTAGCGGGAGGAGAGAAGAGACCCAGTACTTC
CDR3aa: CASSPTSGRREETQYF
j_gene: TRBJ2-5
d_gene: TRBD2
v_gene: TRBV11-2
abundance: NA

CDR3nt: TGTGCCAGTCCCGGGGGGGCTGGCTACACCTTC
CDR3aa: CASPGGAGYTF
j_gene: TRBJ1-2
d_gene: NA
v_gene: TRBV6-4
abundance: NA

CDR3nt: TGTGCCAGCAGGGCGAGCGGGGGCCGTAATTCACCCCTCCACTTT
CDR3aa: CASRASGGRNSPLHF
j_gene: TRBJ1-6
d_gene: NA
v_gene: TRBV3-1/TRBV3-2
abundance: NA

CDR3nt: TGTGCCAGCAGCCACCACAGGGGGCCTCGAAGTAATAATGAAAAACTGTTTTTT
CDR3aa: CASSHHRGPRSNNEKLFF
j_gene: TRBJ1-4
d_gene: TRBD1
v_gene: TRBV3-1/TRBV3-2
abundance: NA

CDR3nt: TGTGCCAGCACCGACTCCAGGGATAACTATGGCTACACCTTC
CDR3aa: CASTDSRDNYGYTF
j_gene: TRBJ1-2
d_gene: NA
v_gene: TRBV7-9
abundance: NA

CDR3nt: TGCGCCAGCAGCTTGCTGGGAGTGAACACTGAAGCTTTCTTT
CDR3aa: CASSLLGVNTEAFF
j_gene: TRBJ1-1
d_gene: NA
v_gene: TRBV5-1
abundance: NA

CDR3nt: TGTGCCAGCAGGGGACAGGGCGGACTGGGCGGGGAGCTGTTTTTT
CDR3aa: CASRGQGGLGGELFF
j_gene: TRBJ2-2
d_gene: TRBD1
v_gene: TRBV9
abundance: NA

CDR3nt: TGTGCCAGCAGCCAAGTTGCGGCTCACTACAATGAGCAGTTCTTC
CDR3aa: CASSQVAAHYNEQFF
j_gene: TRBJ2-1
d_gene: NA
v_gene: TRBV3-1/TRBV3-2
abundance: NA

CDR3nt: TGTGCCAGTAGTCCGGGGGTAGGGAGAGGAAACACCATATATTTT
CDR3aa: CASSPGVGRGNTIYF
j_gene: TRBJ1-3
d_gene: NA
v_gene: TRBV19
abundance: NA